This T cell receptor (beta chain) originates from a study of T cells in Graves' hyperthyroidism and ophthalmopathy. Notes on the study in general: Blood held most thyroid clonotypes expanded above 0.001 frequency.

The investigators amplified TCR beta CDR3 regions from RNA transcripts. RT-PCR in the first round (using the HTBI primer set) targeted the TCR CDR3. TCRdb used MiXCR to reprocess the multiplex PCR reads, holding one entry per CDR3 protein. The sample has a few hundred thousand distinct CDR3 sequences; about 13% are singletons. A sample of blood taken at first hyperthyroidism diagnosis preceded any ophthalmopathy symptoms. The sample holds many counts of this clonotype. Its antigen is not known. The specimen was blood. The sequence came from a man aged 25-45 years with Graves' hyperthyroidism that later progressed to Graves' ophthalmopathy.

CDR3: CASSPGQNYEQYF. CDR3 DNA: TGTGCCAGCAGTCCGGGACAAAATTACGAGCAGTACTTC. J is TRBJ2-7 and V is TRBV2; TRBD1 is a possible D gene (6 bases). CDR1 and CDR2 (germline): SNHLY, FYNNEI. Trimming stripped 5 bases from V and 4 bases from J, with 12 bases between. The CDR3 extends over 13 amino acids.